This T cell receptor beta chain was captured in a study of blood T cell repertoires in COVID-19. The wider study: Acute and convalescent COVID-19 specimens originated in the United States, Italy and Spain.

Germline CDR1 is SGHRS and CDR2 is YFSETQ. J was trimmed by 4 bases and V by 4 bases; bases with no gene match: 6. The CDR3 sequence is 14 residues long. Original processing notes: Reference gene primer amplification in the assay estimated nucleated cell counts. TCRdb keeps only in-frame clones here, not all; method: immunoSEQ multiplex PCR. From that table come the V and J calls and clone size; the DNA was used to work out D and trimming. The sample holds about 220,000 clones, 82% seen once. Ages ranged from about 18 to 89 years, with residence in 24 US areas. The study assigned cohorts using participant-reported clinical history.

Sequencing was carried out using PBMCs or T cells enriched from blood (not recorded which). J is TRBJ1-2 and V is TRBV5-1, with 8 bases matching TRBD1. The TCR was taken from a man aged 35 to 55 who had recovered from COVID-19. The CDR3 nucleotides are TGCGCCAGCAGCCTGGGGACAGGCCGCTATGGCTACACCTTC. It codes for CASSLGTGRYGYTF.